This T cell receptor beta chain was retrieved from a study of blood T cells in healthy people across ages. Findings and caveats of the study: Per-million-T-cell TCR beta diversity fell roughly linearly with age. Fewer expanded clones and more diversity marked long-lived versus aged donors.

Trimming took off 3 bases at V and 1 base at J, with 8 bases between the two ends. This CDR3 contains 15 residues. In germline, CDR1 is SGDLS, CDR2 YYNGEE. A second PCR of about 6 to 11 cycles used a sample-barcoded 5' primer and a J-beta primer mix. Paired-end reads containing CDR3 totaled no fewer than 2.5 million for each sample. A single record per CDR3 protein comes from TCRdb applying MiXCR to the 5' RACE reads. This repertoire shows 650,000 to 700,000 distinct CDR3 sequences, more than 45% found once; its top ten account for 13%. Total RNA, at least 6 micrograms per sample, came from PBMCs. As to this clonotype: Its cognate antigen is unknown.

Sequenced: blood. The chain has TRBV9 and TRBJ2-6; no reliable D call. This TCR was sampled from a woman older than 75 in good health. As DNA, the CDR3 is TGTGCCAGCAGCGCCGTTCCGTCTGGGGCCAACGTCCTGACTTTC. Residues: CASSAVPSGANVLTF.